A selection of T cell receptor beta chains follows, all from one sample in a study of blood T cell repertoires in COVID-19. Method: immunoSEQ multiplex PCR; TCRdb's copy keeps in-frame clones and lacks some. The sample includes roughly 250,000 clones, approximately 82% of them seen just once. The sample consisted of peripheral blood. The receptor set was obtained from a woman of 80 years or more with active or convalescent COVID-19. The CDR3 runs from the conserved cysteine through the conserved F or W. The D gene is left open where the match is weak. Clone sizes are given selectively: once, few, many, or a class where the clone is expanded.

cdr3_aa: CAWRLGQGADGYTF
cdr3_nt: TGTGCCTGGAGATTGGGACAGGGCGCCGATGGCTACACCTTC
v_call: TRBV30
clone_size: .
j_call: TRBJ1-2
d_call: TRBD1

cdr3_aa: CASSLVRGQTEAFF
cdr3_nt: TGTGCCAGCAGTTTAGTTCGGGGACAGACTGAAGCTTTCTTT
v_call: TRBV27
clone_size: .
j_call: TRBJ1-1
d_call: TRBD1

cdr3_aa: CASKHKTGGVGYTF
cdr3_nt: TGTGCCAGTAAACACAAGACAGGGGGCGTCGGCTACACCTTC
v_call: TRBV19
clone_size: few
j_call: TRBJ1-2
d_call: TRBD1

cdr3_aa: CASSPMGGKRSYEQYF
cdr3_nt: TGTGCCAGCAGCCCGATGGGCGGGAAGAGGTCCTACGAGCAGTACTTC
v_call: TRBV5-4
clone_size: .
j_call: TRBJ2-7
d_call: .

cdr3_aa: CATNVAGDTQYF
cdr3_nt: TGTGCCACCAACGTTGCAGGAGATACGCAGTATTTT
v_call: TRBV2
clone_size: .
j_call: TRBJ2-3
d_call: .

cdr3_aa: CASSGWTQGNQPQHF
cdr3_nt: TGTGCCAGCAGTGGCTGGACTCAGGGGAATCAGCCCCAGCATTTT
v_call: TRBV6-6
clone_size: .
j_call: TRBJ1-5
d_call: .

cdr3_aa: CASTTGGQPNTGELFF
cdr3_nt: TGTGCCAGCACCACTGGGGGACAGCCGAACACCGGGGAGCTGTTTTTT
v_call: TRBV5-4
clone_size: .
j_call: TRBJ2-2
d_call: TRBD1

cdr3_aa: CASSRAGGRSEQFF
cdr3_nt: TGTGCCAGCAGTAGGGCAGGGGGTAGGAGTGAGCAGTTCTTC
v_call: TRBV28
clone_size: .
j_call: TRBJ2-1
d_call: TRBD1

cdr3_aa: CASRLSNTEAFF
cdr3_nt: TGCGCCAGCCGTCTATCGAACACTGAAGCTTTCTTT
v_call: TRBV10-2
clone_size: .
j_call: TRBJ1-1
d_call: .

cdr3_aa: CASSESAGSGGETQYF
cdr3_nt: TGCGCCAGCAGTGAGTCGGCAGGGAGCGGAGGGGAGACCCAGTACTTC
v_call: TRBV10-1
clone_size: .
j_call: TRBJ2-5
d_call: .

cdr3_aa: CASSRRDSRTEAFF
cdr3_nt: TGTGCCAGCAGCCGCCGGGACAGTCGGACTGAAGCTTTCTTT
v_call: TRBV6-2/TRBV6-3
clone_size: .
j_call: TRBJ1-1
d_call: TRBD1

cdr3_aa: CASRTTGGSYGYTF
cdr3_nt: TGTGCCAGCAGGACCACAGGGGGCAGCTATGGCTACACCTTC
v_call: TRBV6-5
clone_size: .
j_call: TRBJ1-2
d_call: TRBD1

cdr3_aa: CASSSQGVVSYNEQFF
cdr3_nt: TGTGCCAGCAGTAGTCAGGGGGTCGTTTCCTACAATGAGCAGTTCTTC
v_call: TRBV28
clone_size: .
j_call: TRBJ2-1
d_call: TRBD1

cdr3_aa: CASSPRTESTDTQYF
cdr3_nt: TGTGCCAGCAGTCCCCGGACAGAATCCACAGATACGCAGTATTTT
v_call: TRBV6-6
clone_size: .
j_call: TRBJ2-3
d_call: .

cdr3_aa: CASRALTHYGYTF
cdr3_nt: TGTGCCAGCAGAGCGTTAACCCACTATGGCTACACCTTC
v_call: TRBV6-5
clone_size: few
j_call: TRBJ1-2
d_call: .

cdr3_aa: CATSDLSGAPVYQETQYF
cdr3_nt: TGTGCCACCAGTGATCTCAGCGGGGCCCCCGTGTACCAAGAGACCCAGTACTTC
v_call: TRBV24-1
clone_size: .
j_call: TRBJ2-5
d_call: TRBD2

cdr3_aa: CASSLAPGGQPQHF
cdr3_nt: TGTGCCAGCAGTTTAGCCCCCGGGGGTCAGCCCCAGCATTTT
v_call: TRBV28
clone_size: .
j_call: TRBJ1-5
d_call: .

cdr3_aa: CASSRERDNLRGEQFF
cdr3_nt: TGTGCCAGCAGCCGAGAGAGGGACAACCTGAGGGGTGAGCAGTTCTTC
v_call: TRBV9
clone_size: .
j_call: TRBJ2-1
d_call: .

cdr3_aa: CASSPGTGTNYGYTF
cdr3_nt: TGTGCCAGCTCACCAGGGACAGGGACTAACTATGGCTACACCTTC
v_call: TRBV18
clone_size: .
j_call: TRBJ1-2
d_call: TRBD1

cdr3_aa: CASSAAGGIDTQYF
cdr3_nt: TGTGCCAGCAGTGCAGCGGGAGGGATAGATACGCAGTATTTT
v_call: TRBV6-1
clone_size: .
j_call: TRBJ2-3
d_call: TRBD2

cdr3_aa: CASRKGGTGNQPQHF
cdr3_nt: TGTGCCAGCAGGAAGGGGGGGACAGGGAATCAGCCCCAGCATTTT
v_call: TRBV6-5
clone_size: .
j_call: TRBJ1-5
d_call: TRBD1

cdr3_aa: CASSLDRGGEQYF
cdr3_nt: TGCGCCAGCAGCTTGGACAGGGGAGGCGAGCAGTACTTC
v_call: TRBV5-1
clone_size: few
j_call: TRBJ2-7
d_call: .

cdr3_aa: CASSYLGQGNEQYF
cdr3_nt: TGTGCCAGCAGTTACCTTGGACAGGGAAACGAGCAGTACTTC
v_call: TRBV6-5
clone_size: .
j_call: TRBJ2-7
d_call: TRBD1

cdr3_aa: CAISQNSGNTIYF
cdr3_nt: TGTGCCATCAGTCAGAACTCTGGAAACACCATATATTTT
v_call: TRBV10-3
clone_size: .
j_call: TRBJ1-3
d_call: .

cdr3_aa: CASSRGGGQPQHF
cdr3_nt: TGTGCCAGCAGCCGAGGGGGTGGTCAGCCCCAGCATTTT
v_call: TRBV27
clone_size: .
j_call: TRBJ1-5
d_call: .

cdr3_aa: CASSPWGRGGTGELFF
cdr3_nt: TGTGCCAGCAGTCCCTGGGGAAGGGGGGGCACCGGGGAGCTGTTTTTT
v_call: TRBV28
clone_size: .
j_call: TRBJ2-2
d_call: .

cdr3_aa: CATEDRANTEAFF
cdr3_nt: TGTGCCACCGAGGACAGGGCGAACACTGAAGCTTTCTTT
v_call: TRBV2
clone_size: .
j_call: TRBJ1-1
d_call: TRBD1

cdr3_aa: CAWGRGYEQFF
cdr3_nt: TGTGCCTGGGGGCGGGGTTATGAGCAGTTCTTC
v_call: TRBV30
clone_size: .
j_call: TRBJ2-1
d_call: .

cdr3_aa: CASSGQPLLSYEQYF
cdr3_nt: TGTGCCAGCAGTGGACAGCCGTTACTCTCCTACGAGCAGTACTTC
v_call: TRBV28
clone_size: .
j_call: TRBJ2-7
d_call: .

cdr3_aa: CASSYVWEAGGDCYEQYF
cdr3_nt: TGTGCCAGCAGCTATGTTTGGGAAGCGGGGGGCGATTGCTACGAGCAGTACTTC
v_call: TRBV11-3
clone_size: .
j_call: TRBJ2-7
d_call: TRBD2

cdr3_aa: CAWSGLAGVSDTQYF
cdr3_nt: TGTGCCTGGAGCGGACTAGCGGGAGTTTCAGATACGCAGTATTTT
v_call: TRBV30
clone_size: few
j_call: TRBJ2-3
d_call: TRBD2

cdr3_aa: CASSSLLGLAGTYEQYF
cdr3_nt: TGTGCCAGCAGCTCATTATTGGGACTAGCGGGGACCTACGAGCAGTACTTC
v_call: TRBV7-9
clone_size: .
j_call: TRBJ2-7
d_call: TRBD2

cdr3_aa: CASSLAPRQGDYGYTF
cdr3_nt: TGTGCCAGCAGCTTGGCCCCGCGACAGGGCGACTATGGCTACACCTTC
v_call: TRBV5-4
clone_size: .
j_call: TRBJ1-2
d_call: TRBD1

cdr3_aa: CAWSVLGGAGQPQHF
cdr3_nt: TGTGCCTGGAGTGTACTTGGGGGAGCGGGTCAGCCCCAGCATTTT
v_call: TRBV30
clone_size: .
j_call: TRBJ1-5
d_call: .

cdr3_aa: CASSYSRGMTEAFF
cdr3_nt: TGTGCCAGCAGTTACTCTCGGGGGATGACTGAAGCTTTCTTT
v_call: TRBV6-5
clone_size: .
j_call: TRBJ1-1
d_call: .

cdr3_aa: CASSSRRDRNTEAFF
cdr3_nt: TGTGCCAGCAGCTCTCGCCGGGACAGGAACACTGAAGCTTTCTTT
v_call: TRBV27
clone_size: .
j_call: TRBJ1-1
d_call: TRBD1

cdr3_aa: CASSLQGLGTEAFF
cdr3_nt: TGTGCCAGCAGCTTACAGGGGTTGGGCACTGAAGCTTTCTTT
v_call: TRBV11-3
clone_size: .
j_call: TRBJ1-1
d_call: .

cdr3_aa: CATSDRTGSDSGELFF
cdr3_nt: TGTGCCACCAGTGATCGGACAGGGAGTGATAGCGGGGAGCTGTTTTTT
v_call: TRBV24-1
clone_size: .
j_call: TRBJ2-2
d_call: TRBD1

cdr3_aa: CASSLPTGTGGYTF
cdr3_nt: TGTGCCAGCAGTTTACCGACCGGGACAGGTGGCTACACCTTC
v_call: TRBV28
clone_size: .
j_call: TRBJ1-2
d_call: TRBD1

cdr3_aa: CASSFSGSSETQYF
cdr3_nt: TGTGCCAGCAGCTTTTCGGGGTCATCGGAGACCCAGTACTTC
v_call: TRBV5-6
clone_size: .
j_call: TRBJ2-5
d_call: .

cdr3_aa: CASSTPGTGTLSYEQYF
cdr3_nt: TGTGCCAGCAGTACCCCCGGGACAGGGACTCTCTCCTACGAGCAGTACTTC
v_call: TRBV11-2
clone_size: .
j_call: TRBJ2-7
d_call: TRBD1

cdr3_aa: CASSLEGLDQPQHF
cdr3_nt: TGCGCCAGCAGCTTGGAGGGGCTGGATCAGCCCCAGCATTTT
v_call: TRBV5-1
clone_size: .
j_call: TRBJ1-5
d_call: .

cdr3_aa: CASKEQGLNTGELFF
cdr3_nt: TGTGCCAGCAAAGAACAGGGATTGAACACCGGGGAGCTGTTTTTT
v_call: TRBV28
clone_size: .
j_call: TRBJ2-2
d_call: .

cdr3_aa: CASSGQAYNEQFF
cdr3_nt: TGTGCCAGCAGTGGACAGGCTTACAATGAGCAGTTCTTC
v_call: TRBV5-6
clone_size: few
j_call: TRBJ2-1
d_call: TRBD1

cdr3_aa: CASVGLAGSSSYNEQFF
cdr3_nt: TGTGCCAGCGTCGGACTAGCGGGGTCTAGCTCCTACAATGAGCAGTTCTTC
v_call: TRBV5-8
clone_size: .
j_call: TRBJ2-1
d_call: TRBD2

cdr3_aa: CASSLETSEPYEQYF
cdr3_nt: TGTGCCAGCAGCTTAGAAACTAGCGAACCCTACGAGCAGTACTTC
v_call: TRBV11-1
clone_size: once
j_call: TRBJ2-7
d_call: TRBD2

cdr3_aa: CATSRKDTNTEAFF
cdr3_nt: TGTGCCACCAGCAGAAAGGACACGAACACTGAAGCTTTCTTT
v_call: TRBV15
clone_size: .
j_call: TRBJ1-1
d_call: .

cdr3_aa: CASSYEGVGEQFF
cdr3_nt: TGTGCCAGCAGTTACGAGGGGGTGGGGGAGCAGTTCTTC
v_call: TRBV6-2/TRBV6-3
clone_size: .
j_call: TRBJ2-1
d_call: .

cdr3_aa: CATSDLGRTGGNGYTF
cdr3_nt: TGTGCCACCAGTGATTTAGGGCGGACAGGGGGTAATGGCTACACCTTC
v_call: TRBV24-1
clone_size: .
j_call: TRBJ1-2
d_call: TRBD1